These T cell receptor beta chains were read from a single sample in a study of CD8 T cells in Susac syndrome. Each CDR3 protein is one row after TCRdb ran MiXCR on the immunoSEQ multiplex PCR reads. The sample contains approximately 150,000 distinct CDR3 sequences, approximately 93% of which appear only once. Specimen: CD4+ T cells from PBMCs. These receptor sequences come from a human donor with multiple sclerosis. Each CDR3 is given with its conserved first and last residue. Each record gives: clone size, D gene, V gene, J gene, CDR3 DNA, CDR3 protein. D genes are given only for firm matches. Clone sizes are given selectively: once, few, many, or a class where the clone is expanded.

>-|-|TRBV9|TRBJ2-1
TGTGCCAGCAGCGTAGTCGGAGCGAATGAGCAGTTCTTC
CASSVVGANEQFF
>few|-|TRBV27|TRBJ2-6
TGTGCCAGCAGTTTCGCGAGTGGGGCCAACGTCCTGACTTTC
CASSFASGANVLTF
>-|TRBD1|TRBV19|TRBJ1-1
TGTGCCAGTAGTCCACAGGGGAGAGACACTGAAGCTTTCTTT
CASSPQGRDTEAFF
>-|-|TRBV10-3|TRBJ1-1
TGTGCCATCAGTGGGGGCGGTGAAGCTTTCTTT
CAISGGGEAFF
>-|-|TRBV6-2/TRBV6-3|TRBJ1-2
TGTGCCAGCAGTTACTGGGCCGACGCTAACTATGGCTACACCTTC
CASSYWADANYGYTF
>-|TRBD2|TRBV7-9|TRBJ2-7
TGTGCCAGCAGCTGGCTGAGCGGGATTCCCTACGAGCAGTACTTC
CASSWLSGIPYEQYF
>-|-|TRBV28|TRBJ1-2
TGTGCCAGCTTAACGCAGGAGCCCTATGGCTACACCTTC
CASLTQEPYGYTF
>-|TRBD1|TRBV6-6|TRBJ2-6
TGTGCCAGCAGCTACGGACAGGACCGCGTCCTGACTTTC
CASSYGQDRVLTF
>-|-|TRBV10-3|TRBJ1-2
TGTGCCATCAATCAAGGCCGGAACGATTTTAACTATGGCTACACCTTC
CAINQGRNDFNYGYTF
>-|-|TRBV2|TRBJ1-2
TGTGCCAGCAGCCCCGAAGGGGGAGGCTACACCTTC
CASSPEGGGYTF
>once|TRBD2|TRBV7-9|TRBJ2-2
TGTGCCAGCAGCCTCGGACTAGCGGGAGAGACCGGGGAGCTGTTTTTT
CASSLGLAGETGELFF
>-|-|TRBV30|TRBJ1-1
TGTGCCTGGAGTGTAAAGTTTCCCCGAGAGCCTTTCTTT
CAWSVKFPREPFF
>-|-|TRBV20-1|TRBJ2-1
TGCAGTGCTCCGCGTGGGAATGAGCAGTTCTTC
CSAPRGNEQFF
>-|TRBD1|TRBV9|TRBJ2-7
TGTGCCAGCAGCGTAGAGCCCCAGGACAGGGGTGGCTCCCACGAGCAGTACTTC
CASSVEPQDRGGSHEQYF
>-|-|TRBV12-2|TRBJ2-2
TGTGCAAGTCGCCTCTCTCCCGCGGCCGGGGAGCTGTTTTTT
CASRLSPAAGELFF
>-|-|TRBV6-1|TRBJ1-3
TGTGCCAGCAGCAGCAGGGGCGATGCTGGAAACACCATATATTTT
CASSSRGDAGNTIYF
>-|TRBD2|TRBV5-1|TRBJ2-1
TGCGCCAGCAGCTGGGGCGCGGGACTAGCGGGCGATGAGCAGTTCTTC
CASSWGAGLAGDEQFF
>-|TRBD1|TRBV7-2|TRBJ2-5
TGTGCCAGCAGCTTAGGAAGGGGGCTTGGGGAGACCCAGTACTTC
CASSLGRGLGETQYF
>-|-|TRBV27|TRBJ2-7
TGTGCCAGCAGTGAGTCCAGGGTCGCGGTCGAGCAGTACTTC
CASSESRVAVEQYF
>-|TRBD2|TRBV2|TRBJ2-2
TGTGCCAGCAGGTGGGAGGGTACGATCACCGGGGAGCTGTTTTTT
CASRWEGTITGELFF
>-|-|TRBV6-6|TRBJ2-4
TGTGCCAGCAGCAGCGCTCGAAACATTCAGTACTTC
CASSSARNIQYF
>-|-|TRBV3-1|TRBJ1-4
TGTGCCAGCAGCCATCACGCCGTGGGGGCGAGTGAAAAACTGTTTTTT
CASSHHAVGASEKLFF
>once|-|TRBV28|TRBJ1-4
TGTGCCAGCAGTTCCCCCCAGGGCAATGAAAAACTGTTTTTT
CASSSPQGNEKLFF
>-|TRBD1|TRBV29-1|TRBJ2-1
TGCAGCGTTGAAGGGCCGGGACAGGGGAGGTACGGTGAGCAGTTCTTC
CSVEGPGQGRYGEQFF
>-|TRBD1|TRBV6-1|TRBJ2-7
TGTGCCAGCAGTGAGATGGGACAGGGCACCTACGAGCAGTACTTC
CASSEMGQGTYEQYF
>-|-|TRBV18|TRBJ2-1
TGTGCCAGCTCACCCAGGGGGAGGAGCTCCTACAATGAGCAGTTCTTC
CASSPRGRSSYNEQFF
>-|-|TRBV29-1|TRBJ2-5
TGCAGCGTTGACCCTAGCTTTGAGACCCAGTACTTC
CSVDPSFETQYF
>-|-|TRBV7-9|TRBJ2-5
TGTGCCAGCAGCCCTAGGGCTGCTCAGGGGACCCAGTACTTC
CASSPRAAQGTQYF
>-|-|TRBV6-5|TRBJ1-5
TGTGCCAGCAGTTACTACACGGGGCAGCCCCAGCATTTT
CASSYYTGQPQHF
>-|-|TRBV2|TRBJ2-5
TGTGCCAGCACCTTGGCCACGGAGACCCAGTACTTC
CASTLATETQYF
>-|-|TRBV7-8|TRBJ1-4
TGTGCCAGCAGCTTGGATCCTAGGTTTGCAAAACTGTTTTTT
CASSLDPRFAKLFF
>-|-|TRBV4-3|TRBJ1-1
TGCGCCAGCAGCCCCGACACGAACACTGAAGCTTTCTTT
CASSPDTNTEAFF
>-|-|TRBV27|TRBJ1-3
TGTGCCAGCAGGTCCCTCGTACGGGGTAGCTCTGGAAACACCATATATTTT
CASRSLVRGSSGNTIYF
>-|-|TRBV6-5|TRBJ2-1
TGTGCCAGCAGTTACGGGGCCTTTGTAGGCTATGAGCAGTTCTTC
CASSYGAFVGYEQFF
>once|-|TRBV5-4|TRBJ2-2
TGTGCCAGCAGCTTGACAGGGACCGCGAACACCGGGGAGCTGTTTTTT
CASSLTGTANTGELFF
>-|-|TRBV14|TRBJ2-7
TGTGCCAGCAGCCAAGAATCCGGGGCCACCTACGAGCAGTACTTC
CASSQESGATYEQYF
>once|-|TRBV7-2|TRBJ1-3
TGTGCCAGCAGCCCAGGAATGGGGCTGGCGGGAAACACCATATATTTT
CASSPGMGLAGNTIYF
>-|TRBD1|TRBV5-6|TRBJ2-5
TGTGCCAGCAGGCCATACAGACAGGGGACCCAGTACTTC
CASRPYRQGTQYF
>-|-|TRBV7-9|TRBJ2-3
TGTGCCAGCAGCCATGACATGGATACGCAGTATTTT
CASSHDMDTQYF
>-|TRBD1|TRBV3-1|TRBJ1-5
TGTGCAACCGGGACAGGGAAGGATCAGCCCCAGCATTTT
CATGTGKDQPQHF
>-|TRBD1|TRBV20-1|TRBJ1-4
TGCAGTGCCCCGAGGGGACAGGGGGAAAAACTGTTTTTT
CSAPRGQGEKLFF
>-|-|TRBV6-1|TRBJ1-2
TGTGCCAGCAGTGAACGGTCCCTGGATGGCTACACCTTC
CASSERSLDGYTF